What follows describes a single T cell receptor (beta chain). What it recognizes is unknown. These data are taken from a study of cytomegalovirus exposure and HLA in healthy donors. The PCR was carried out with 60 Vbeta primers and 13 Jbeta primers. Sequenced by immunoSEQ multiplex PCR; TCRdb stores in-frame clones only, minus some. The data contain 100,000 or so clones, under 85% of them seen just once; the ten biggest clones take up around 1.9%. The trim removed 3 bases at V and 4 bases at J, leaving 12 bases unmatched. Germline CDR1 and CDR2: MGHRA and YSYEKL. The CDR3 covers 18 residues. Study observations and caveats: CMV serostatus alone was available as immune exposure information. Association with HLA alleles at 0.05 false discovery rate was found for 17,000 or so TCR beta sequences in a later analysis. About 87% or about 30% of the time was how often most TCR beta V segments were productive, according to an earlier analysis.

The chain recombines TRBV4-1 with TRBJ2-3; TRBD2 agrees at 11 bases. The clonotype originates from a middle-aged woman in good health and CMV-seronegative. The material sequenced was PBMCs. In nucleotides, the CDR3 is TGCGCCAGCAGCCAGGAACCGGGACTAGCGGTCCGGGCAGATACGCAGTATTTT. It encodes CASSQEPGLAVRADTQYF.